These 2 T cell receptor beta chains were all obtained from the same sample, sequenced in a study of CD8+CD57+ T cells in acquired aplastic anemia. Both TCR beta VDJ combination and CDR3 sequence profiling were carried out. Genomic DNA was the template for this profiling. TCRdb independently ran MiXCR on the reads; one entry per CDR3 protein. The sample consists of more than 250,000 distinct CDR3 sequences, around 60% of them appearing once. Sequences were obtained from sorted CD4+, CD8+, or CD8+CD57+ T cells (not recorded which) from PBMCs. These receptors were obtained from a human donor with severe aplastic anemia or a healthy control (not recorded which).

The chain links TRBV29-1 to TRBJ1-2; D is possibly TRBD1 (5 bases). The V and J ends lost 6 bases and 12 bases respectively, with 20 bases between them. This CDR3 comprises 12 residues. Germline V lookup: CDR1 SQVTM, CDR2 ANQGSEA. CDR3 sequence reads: CSVAAGWGMNTF. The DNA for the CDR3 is TGCAGCGTGGCGGCGGGGTGGGGGATGAACACCTTC.

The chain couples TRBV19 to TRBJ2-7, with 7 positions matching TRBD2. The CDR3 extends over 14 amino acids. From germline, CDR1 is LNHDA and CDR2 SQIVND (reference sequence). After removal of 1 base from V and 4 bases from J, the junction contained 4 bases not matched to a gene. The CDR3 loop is CASSIGAGSYEQYF. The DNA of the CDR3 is TGTGCCAGTAGTATAGGAGCGGGGAGTTACGAGCAGTACTTC.